The 5 T cell receptor beta chains reported below all come from one sample, sequenced in a study of blood T cells in healthy people across ages. Combining a sample-barcoded 5' primer with a J-beta primer mix, a second PCR ran for about 6 to 11 cycles. TCRdb processed the 5' RACE reads anew with MiXCR; each CDR3 protein has one entry. The sample lists about 570,000 distinct CDR3 sequences, 25% to 30% seen once, with around a sixth in the top ten. The specimen sequenced was blood. The receptors stem from a woman in her 70s in good health.

The rearrangement joins TRBV5-5 to TRBJ2-7; no reliable D call. Trimming took 4 bases from V and 4 from J, leaving 9 bases between them. Germline lookup yields CDR1 SGHKS and CDR2 YYEKEE (reference sequence). CDR3 length: 12 residues. The CDR3 loop reads CASSIKGYEQYF. In nucleotides, the CDR3 is TGTGCCAGCAGCATTAAGGGTTACGAGCAGTACTTC.

The V call is TRBV7-3, the J call TRBJ1-6; D is unresolved. Germline V CDR1 and CDR2: SGHTA, FQGTGA. V was clipped by 8 bases and J by 8 bases, with 13 bases between them. The CDR3 is made up of 13 amino acids. The CDR3 loop is CASGRQEDSPLHF. The CDR3, as DNA: TGTGCCAGCGGTCGTCAGGAAGATTCACCCCTCCACTTT. Using reference TRBV7-3 and TRBJ1-6 for the parts outside the CDR3, the full variable domain is GAGVSQTPSNKVTEKGKYVELRCDPISGHTALYWYRQSLGQGPEFLIYFQGTGAADDSGLPNDRFFAVRPEGSVSTLKIQRTERGDSAVYLCASGRQEDSPLHFGNGTRLTVT.

This CDR3 reads CSVSRTGDGSEQFF. The CDR3 nucleotides read TGCAGTGTTAGTCGGACAGGGGACGGGAGTGAGCAGTTCTTC. The V call is TRBV20-1, the J call TRBJ2-1; 9 nucleotides align to TRBD1. The CDR3 is 14 residues long. From germline, CDR1 is DFQATT and CDR2 SNEGSKA (reference sequence). Trimming took 7 bases from V and 9 from J; bases not matched to a gene: 13.

This clonotype was seen only a few times. The V and J genes are TRBV28 and TRBJ1-2, with D possibly being TRBD1 (6 bases). Trimming cost V 3 bases and J 8 bases, with 16 bases left between them. The CDR3 has 14 amino acids. The germline gives CDR1 MDHEN, CDR2 SYDVKM. CDR3 nucleotide sequence: TGTGCCAGCAGTTTCAGGGGAGGATCGGAGGGCTACACCTTC. Its protein product is CASSFRGGSEGYTF.

The chain uses TRBV5-1 and TRBJ1-2; no definite D call. The CDR3 runs 14 residues. Looked up from germline, CDR1 is SGHRS and CDR2 is YFSETQ. The V end was cut by 0 bases, the J end by 6 bases, with 12 bases between. CDR3 loop: CASSLEGSGDGYTF. CDR3 coding DNA: TGCGCCAGCAGCTTGGAGGGTAGCGGGGATGGCTACACCTTC. The full variable domain, in which reference TRBV5-1 and TRBJ1-2 provide the parts outside the CDR3, is KAGVTQTPRYLIKTRGQQVTLSCSPISGHRSVSWYQQTPGQGLQFLFEYFSETQRNKGNFPGRFSGRQFSNSRSEMNVSTLELGDSALYLCASSLEGSGDGYTFGSGTRLTVV.